The T cell receptor (beta chain) described here comes from a study of blood T cell repertoires in COVID-19. Study-wide context: Samples of COVID-19 (acute and convalescent) were obtained from the United States, Italy and Spain. From T cells, B-cell-depleted T cells, or PBMCs came the material, which was cDNA or gDNA.

Methods used by the authors: Estimates of nucleated cell counts were drawn from the amplification of reference gene primers. Data came from immunoSEQ multiplex PCR; TCRdb stores just in-frame clones and leaves some out. The DNA was the basis for D and trimming; V, J and clone size are from that table. The sample holds approximately 460,000 clones, 85% to 90% seen once. During active infection, Seattle patients enrolled and were then monitored through disease. The sequenced material came from peripheral blood. This TCR derives from a man between 18 and 29 years old with COVID-19, enrolled during active disease.

As DNA, the CDR3 is TGTGCCAGCAGCTCCCGCTCGAGCTACAATGAGCAGTTCTTC. Protein product: CASSSRSSYNEQFF. The J gene is TRBJ2-1, the V gene TRBV13; D is ambiguous. V was shortened by 4 bases and J by 3 bases, with 10 bases between the two germline ends. This CDR3 has 14 amino acids. Germline V gene sequence: CDR1 PRHDT, CDR2 FYEKMQ (reference sequence). The whole variable domain, filled in from reference TRBV13 and TRBJ2-1, reads AAGVIQSPRHLIKEKRETATLKCYPIPRHDTVYWYQQGPGQDPQFLISFYEKMQSDKGSIPDRFSAQQFSDYHSELNMSSLELGDSALYFCASSSRSSYNEQFFGPGTRLTVL.